A single sample gave rise to the 27 T cell receptor beta chains below, sequenced in a study of T-cell reconstitution after alpha-beta-depleted transplantation in children. Using unique molecular identifiers, the investigators prepared the TCRbeta library. Via MiXCR, TCRdb re-called the PCR reads, giving one row per CDR3 protein. The data contain 200,000 to 300,000 distinct CDR3 sequences, about 26% of them singletons. This specimen was PBMCs, taken before TCRalphabeta/CD19-depleted stem cell transplant. The source of these receptors is a girl aged 2 to 9 with Fanconi anemia, due to receive a stem cell transplant.

The CDR3 region is CASSEWDRGRLVEAFF. The CDR3 DNA sequence: TGCGCCAGCAGTGAGTGGGACAGGGGGCGCCTGGTTGAAGCTTTCTTT. The V gene is TRBV10-2, the J gene TRBJ1-1; TRBD1 matches 12 bases. From germline, CDR1 is WSHSY and CDR2 SAAADI. V lost 1 base and J lost 7; bases outside the gene matches: 7. CDR3 length equals 16 residues.

The V call is TRBV29-1, the J call TRBJ2-1, with 9 bases that match TRBD2. V lost 7 bases to trimming and J lost 1 base; unmatched junction nucleotides: 8. The CDR3 extends over 15 amino acids. The V gene's germline CDR1 is SQVTM and CDR2 ANQGSEA. CDR3 sequence (DNA): TGCAGCGCTACCGGGACTAGCTATTCCTACAATGAGCAGTTCTTC. Translating gives CSATGTSYSYNEQFF.

This clonotype showed up many times. The CDR3 DNA reads as TGTGCCAGCCTCCGGGGCGACAGCTCCTACAATGAGCAGTTCTTC. Its translation is CASLRGDSSYNEQFF. The V gene is TRBV6-5, the J gene TRBJ2-1; D tentatively reads TRBD1 or TRBD2 (5 bases each). V lost 8 bases, J lost 0 bases, and 14 bases lay in between. CDR1 and CDR2 (germline): MNHEY, SVGAGI. This CDR3 region has 15 residues.

This chain connects TRBV20-1 to TRBJ2-1; D might be TRBD2 (6 bases). The CDR3 contains 11 residues. The V and J ends lost 6 bases and 6 bases respectively, with 9 bases between them. Germline assignment: CDR1 DFQATT and CDR2 SNEGSKA (reference sequence). The CDR3 region has the DNA TGCAGTGCCCCGACTAGCAATGAGCAGTTCTTC. It translates to CSAPTSNEQFF.

This clonotype was observed at least ten times. The gene calls are TRBV29-1 and TRBJ1-5; the D is unclear. The germline gives CDR1 SQVTM, CDR2 ANQGSEA. V gave up 4 bases and J gave up 1 base, with 11 bases separating them. The CDR3 extends over 14 amino acids. The CDR3 nucleotides read TGCAGCGTTGCCGAGGGCGGGAGCAATCAGCCCCAGCATTTT. It codes for CSVAEGGSNQPQHF.

CDR3 bases: TGTGCCAGCATAGGGAAAGAGAACTATGGCTACACCTTC. This translates into CASIGKENYGYTF. The chain links TRBV7-2 to TRBJ1-2; D remains ambiguous. Germline V gene sequence: CDR1 SGHTA, CDR2 FQGNSA. With 7 bases removed from V and 2 bases from J, the gap between germline ends came to 11 bases. The CDR3 contains 13 residues.

This clonotype was detected many times. The chain carries TRBV20-1 and TRBJ2-7; TRBD1 might be the D (6 bases). Germline-derived CDR1 and CDR2 are DFQATT and SNEGSKA (reference sequence). V lost 3 bases to trimming and J lost 4 bases, with 13 bases between them. The CDR3 extends over 13 amino acids. The CDR3 sequence: CSASSGVAYEQYF. The CDR3 DNA is TGCAGTGCTAGTTCAGGGGTTGCTTACGAGCAGTACTTC.

The chain has TRBV20-1 and TRBJ2-7; 9 bases align to TRBD1. Trimming at V came to 3 bases and at J to 3 bases, leaving 6 bases not matched to a gene. Germline CDR1 DFQATT, CDR2 SNEGSKA (reference sequence). The CDR3 runs 14 residues. The CDR3 region is CSASRTTGGYEQYF. The CDR3 DNA sequence: TGCAGTGCTAGCCGAACGACAGGGGGCTACGAGCAGTACTTC.

This clonotype was seen at least ten times. J is TRBJ2-1 and V is TRBV20-1; 10 bases line up with TRBD2. Per the germline V gene, CDR1 is DFQATT and CDR2 is SNEGSKA (reference sequence). The V gene end was trimmed by 6 bases and the J gene end by 7 bases; junction bases not matched to a gene: 15. This CDR3 region has 16 residues. As DNA, the CDR3 is TGCAGTGCCTCCACGCCTCTAGCGGGAGTGGGTAATGAGCAGTTCTTC. Translated, it gives CSASTPLAGVGNEQFF.

There are many counts of this clonotype. The chain recombines TRBV6-5 with TRBJ1-1; no definite D call. This CDR3 region has 15 residues. The germline CDR1 and CDR2 sequences are MNHEY and SVGAGI. The ends were cut back, 3 bases at V and 2 bases at J, with 13 bases in the middle. For the CDR3, the DNA is TGTGCCAGCAGTTATGGTTTGGCAGGCAACACTGAAGCTTTCTTT. This sequence encodes CASSYGLAGNTEAFF.

This clonotype was seen at least ten times. The V gene is TRBV20-1, the J gene TRBJ2-7; 13 bases are shared with TRBD2. This CDR3 spans 14 amino acids. Trimming cost V 6 bases and J 3 bases; bases outside gene matches: 5. The germline gives CDR1 DFQATT, CDR2 SNEGSKA (reference sequence). CDR3 coding DNA: TGCAGTGCAACAGGACTAGCGGGGGACTACGAGCAGTACTTC. Translation: CSATGLAGDYEQYF.

This clonotype showed up just a few times. The V call is TRBV9, the J call TRBJ2-6; D remains ambiguous. The CDR3 is made up of 14 amino acids. The V end was cut by 0 bases, the J end by 3 bases, with 4 bases between. Looked up from germline, CDR1 is SGDLS and CDR2 is YYNGEE. CDR3 protein: CASSVEGGANVLTF. For the CDR3, the DNA is TGTGCCAGCAGCGTAGAGGGTGGGGCCAACGTCCTGACTTTC.

The gene calls are TRBV6-2 or TRBV6-3 and TRBJ2-7, with 9 bases lining up with TRBD2. Per the germline V gene, CDR1 is MNHEY and CDR2 is SVGEGT. Trimming took 0 bases from V and 3 from J; bases not matched to a gene: 18. The CDR3 extends over 20 amino acids. The CDR3 DNA reads TGTGCCAGCAGTTACTCCCACAGGGTAGCGGGAGACCCTGCCCGCTACGAGCAGTACTTC. Its protein is CASSYSHRVAGDPARYEQYF.

The table lists this clonotype with many counts. J is TRBJ1-1 and V is TRBV20-1; TRBD1 matches 7 bases. The CDR3 is made up of 14 amino acids. Unmatched junction bases numbered 4, after V lost 2 bases and J lost 1 base. Germline assignment: CDR1 DFQATT and CDR2 SNEGSKA (reference sequence). CDR3: CSARYRTGNTEAFF. The CDR3 coding sequence is TGCAGTGCTAGATATCGGACAGGGAACACTGAAGCTTTCTTT.

This clonotype came up a few times. The CDR3 is CSVGMDRRNYGYTF. As DNA, the CDR3 is TGCAGCGTGGGTATGGACAGGCGAAACTATGGCTACACCTTC. The chain combines TRBV29-1 with TRBJ1-2; 7 positions match TRBD1. This CDR3 is 14 amino acids long. CDR1 is SQVTM and CDR2 is ANQGSEA in the germline V gene. V was pared by 6 bases and J by 2 bases, with 9 bases of the junction left unmatched.

Many counts were recorded for this clonotype. The rearrangement uses TRBV7-2 and TRBJ2-5, with a weak D call TRBD2 (6 bases). Germline CDR1 reads SGHTA; CDR2 reads FQGNSA. V lost 2 bases to trimming and J lost 4 bases, with 11 bases between them. The CDR3 consists of 14 residues. CDR3 residues: CASSLWLASETQYF. The CDR3 bases are TGTGCCAGCAGCTTATGGCTAGCGTCAGAGACCCAGTACTTC.

This clonotype came up a few times. J is TRBJ2-7 and V is TRBV25-1; D call uncertain. The CDR3 runs to 13 residues. From germline, CDR1 is MGHDK and CDR2 SYGVNS. Between the trimmed V and J ends, which lost 3 bases and 4 bases, there was a span of 10 bases. The CDR3 here is CASSDVGPYEQYF. CDR3 nucleotide sequence: TGTGCCAGCAGTGATGTAGGGCCGTACGAGCAGTACTTC.

This clonotype was counted many times. The CDR3 loop reads CASSLHGLTGYEQYF. The CDR3 region has the DNA TGTGCCAGCAGTCTCCACGGACTTACTGGCTACGAGCAGTACTTC. V usage is TRBV12-3 or TRBV12-4 and J usage is TRBJ2-7; TRBD2 is a possible D gene (5 bases). This CDR3 is 15 amino acids long. Trimming took off 5 bases at V and 3 bases at J, with 17 bases between the two ends.

In this sample, this clonotype turned up many times. The chain has TRBV20-1 and TRBJ2-1, with 7 bases aligning to TRBD2. V dropped 2 bases and J dropped 4; count of bases not matched to a gene: 5. The CDR3 extends over 14 amino acids. CDR1 and CDR2 from the germline V gene are DFQATT and SNEGSKA (reference sequence). DNA of the CDR3: TGCAGTGCTAGACCACAGCGGGGTTACAATGAGCAGTTCTTC. Its protein is CSARPQRGYNEQFF.

The gene calls are TRBV29-1 and TRBJ1-1; D gene unclear. CDR1 SQVTM and CDR2 ANQGSEA come from the germline V gene. This CDR3 is 12 amino acids long. Trimming took off 4 bases at V and 2 bases at J, with 8 bases between the two ends. The CDR3 DNA reads as TGCAGCGTTGTTTATACTAACACTGAAGCTTTCTTT. Amino acid sequence: CSVVYTNTEAFF.

This clonotype was counted between two and nine times. J is TRBJ2-1 and V is TRBV2; D gene uncertain. This CDR3 has 15 residues. Trimming pared 7 bases from V and 4 bases from J, leaving 17 bases between. Per the germline V gene, CDR1 is SNHLY and CDR2 is FYNNEI. Here the CDR3 DNA reads TGTGCCAGCAAAATCGGAACAGCCCCATACAATGAGCAGTTCTTC. Protein: CASKIGTAPYNEQFF.

A note on this clonotype: One end of the junction varies from germline; a read error may be responsible. CDR3 in amino acids: CTSSLRTGGPAVGANVLTF. CDR3 DNA sequence: TGTACCAGCAGTCTCCGAACGGGGGGGCCAGCGGTTGGGGCCAACGTCCTGACTTTC. This chain uses TRBV12-3 or TRBV12-4 with TRBJ2-6; the match to TRBD2 covers 8 bases. This CDR3 is 19 amino acids long.

The sample holds many counts of this clonotype. V usage is TRBV12-3 or TRBV12-4 and J usage is TRBJ1-2; 8 bases align to TRBD1. This CDR3 spans 16 amino acids. J lost 4 bases, V lost 1 base, and 8 bases had no gene match. The CDR3, as DNA: TGTGCCAGCAGTTTAGTCAGGACAGGGTGGGTCTATGGCTACACCTTC. As protein: CASSLVRTGWVYGYTF.

The chain couples TRBV29-1 to TRBJ1-1; 7 nucleotides line up with TRBD1. CDR3 length equals 13 residues. The V and J ends lost 3 bases and 5 bases, in that order; junction bases with no gene match: 6. Germline V gene lookup returns CDR1 SQVTM and CDR2 ANQGSEA. CDR3 sequence (DNA): TGCAGCGTTGACCACAGGGGAGGGACTGAAGCTTTCTTT. Amino acid sequence: CSVDHRGGTEAFF. Combining the CDR3 with reference TRBV29-1 and TRBJ1-1 gives the whole variable domain SAVISQKPSRDICQRGTSLTIQCQVDSQVTMMFWYRQQPGQSLTLIATANQGSEATYESGFVIDKFPISRPNLTFSTLTVSNMSPEDSSIYLCSVDHRGGTEAFFGQGTRLTVV.

This clonotype was recorded many times. The gene calls are TRBV20-1 and TRBJ1-2; D is possibly TRBD1 (5 bases). Germline V gene data show CDR1 as DFQATT and CDR2 as SNEGSKA (reference sequence). The CDR3 sequence is 16 residues long. V lost 3 bases and J lost 1, with 18 bases in between. The CDR3 nucleotides read TGCAGTGCTAGGGGGAAGCGGCAGGGAGTTAACTATGGCTACACCTTC. Protein sequence: CSARGKRQGVNYGYTF.

This clonotype was observed a handful of times. The junction shows a germline mismatch at one end, possibly a read error. V is TRBV12-3 or TRBV12-4 and J is TRBJ2-3; the match to TRBD2 covers 8 bases. The CDR3 sequence is 19 residues long. CDR3 protein: CAISLRLAGSMRRTDTQYF. CDR3 DNA sequence: TGTGCCATCAGTTTAAGGTTAGCGGGATCGATGCGTCGGACAGATACGCAGTATTTT.

Ten or more counts support this clonotype. This sequence joins TRBV4-1 and TRBJ2-1, with D possibly being TRBD2 (6 bases). Trimming removed 0 bases at V and 0 bases at J, with 6 bases between. Germline V CDR1 and CDR2: MGHRA, YSYEKL. This CDR3 comprises 15 residues. The CDR3 DNA is TGCGCCAGCAGCCAAGATAGCGGCTCCTACAATGAGCAGTTCTTC. Translated, it gives CASSQDSGSYNEQFF.